This note documents a single T cell receptor beta chain sequence. Its antigen remains unknown. The data were obtained in a study of neoadjuvant anti-PD-1 for oral cavity cancer. The wider study: Non-progressing patients received a fourth nivolumab dose near day 43, then surgery on days 50-56.

Profiling relied on immunoSEQ multiplex PCR, and the TCRdb table lists in-frame clones only, not all of them. The table lists some 66,000 clones, 65% to 85% of them singletons. Findings and limits, study-wide: Treg/Th17 ratio rose with pretreatment blood and fell with post-treatment tumor TCRbeta clonality.

The V end was cut by 5 bases, the J end by 7 bases, with 21 bases between. The CDR3 consists of 16 residues. In germline, CDR1 is SGHTA, CDR2 FQGNSA. Patients were newly diagnosed with stage II-IVA oral cavity squamous cell carcinoma without prior systemic or radiation treatment. The clonotype was recovered from a person between 35 and 79 years old with oral cavity squamous cell carcinoma. Sequenced here: PBMCs, sampled before nivolumab (anti-PD-1) treatment. The chain links TRBV7-2 to TRBJ1-5, with D tentatively TRBD1 (5 bases). The CDR3 nucleotides read TGTGCCAGCAGCCCAAGACCCGAAGGTTGGGGCCAGCCCCAGCATTTT. Translation gives CASSPRPEGWGQPQHF. Full variable domain (outside the CDR3, taken from reference TRBV7-2 and TRBJ1-5): GAGVSQSPSNKVTEKGKDVELRCDPISGHTALYWYRQSLGQGLEFLIYFQGNSAPDKSGLPSDRFSAERTGGSVSTLTIQRTQQEDSAVYLCASSPRPEGWGQPQHFGDGTRLSIL.